The 26 T cell receptor beta chains reported below all come from one sample, sequenced in a study of technical replicates of blood from several donors. Sequencing used immunoSEQ multiplex PCR; TCRdb keeps in-frame clones, though not all of them. The data contain over 75,000 clones, approximately 96% of them singletons. Specimen: T cells isolated from PBMCs. All receptors come from a human donor in good health.

The gene calls are TRBV9 and TRBJ2-5, with unresolved D. CDR3 length: 13 amino acids. Trimming left V 4 bases short and J 3 bases short, with 10 bases between. Germline V lookup: CDR1 SGDLS, CDR2 YYNGEE. The chain's CDR3 is CASSSGSKETQYF. CDR3 in DNA: TGTGCCAGCAGCTCGGGTAGTAAAGAGACCCAGTACTTC.

The genes are TRBV9 and TRBJ2-7; maybe TRBD2 (5 bases). The CDR3 length is 15 residues. Germline V gene sequence: CDR1 SGDLS, CDR2 YYNGEE. V was shortened by 0 bases and J by 0 bases, with 10 bases between the two germline ends. The CDR3 loop is CASSVGSSTSYEQYF. The CDR3 nucleotides read TGTGCCAGCAGCGTAGGGTCTAGCACCTCCTACGAGCAGTACTTC.

The chain combines TRBV20-1 with TRBJ2-7; D gene uncertain. Germline-derived CDR1 and CDR2 are DFQATT and SNEGSKA (reference sequence). CDR3 size: 11 residues. V was shortened by 2 bases and J by 0 bases, with 2 bases between the two germline ends. The CDR3 DNA sequence: TGCAGTGCTAGACTCTCCTACGAGCAGTACTTC. Its translation is CSARLSYEQYF.

V gene TRBV7-2 combines with J gene TRBJ1-1; TRBD1 agrees at 8 bases. There are 14 residues in the CDR3. The V gene's germline CDR1 is SGHTA and CDR2 FQGNSA. V dropped 2 bases and J dropped 4; count of bases not matched to a gene: 3. CDR3 sequence: CASSLITGGTEAFF. CDR3 coding DNA: TGTGCCAGCAGCTTAATTACAGGGGGCACTGAAGCTTTCTTT.

This sequence joins TRBV11-1 and TRBJ2-5; D gene ambiguous. Germline-derived CDR1 and CDR2 are SGHAT and FQDESV (reference sequence). V lost 5 bases and J 0 bases, leaving 7 bases between the germline ends. There are 13 residues in the CDR3. CDR3 region: CASSPRDQETQYF. The CDR3 DNA is TGTGCCAGCAGCCCCCGGGACCAAGAGACCCAGTACTTC. Using reference TRBV11-1 and TRBJ2-5 for the parts outside the CDR3, the full variable domain is EAEVAQSPRYKITEKSQAVAFWCDPISGHATLYWYRQILGQGPELLVQFQDESVVDDSQLPKDRFSAERLKGVDSTLKIQPAELGDSAMYLCASSPRDQETQYFGPGTRLLVL.

The chain has TRBV10-2 and TRBJ2-7; possible D gene TRBD1, 6 bases. Germline loops: CDR1 WSHSY, CDR2 SAAADI. V lost 6 bases and J lost 3, with 15 bases in between. This CDR3 is built from 14 residues. The CDR3 DNA sequence: TGCGCCAGCAGAACCGGCAGGGGTGGCTACGAGCAGTACTTC. Residues: CASRTGRGGYEQYF.

The chain carries TRBV5-1 and TRBJ2-1; TRBD2 agrees at 7 bases. CDR1 is SGHRS and CDR2 is YFSETQ in the germline V gene. The CDR3 spans 13 residues. J gave up 9 bases and V 7 bases, and 10 bases lay outside the gene matches. CDR3 coding DNA: TGCGCCAGCTGTTGGAGCGGGGAGGGTGAGCAGTTCTTC. The encoded protein is CASCWSGEGEQFF.

This clone came up once. The chain joins TRBV6-5 to TRBJ1-1; tentatively, D is TRBD1 (6 bases). The germline V gene encodes CDR1 MNHEY and CDR2 SVGAGI. V was shortened by 0 bases and J by 3 bases, with 8 bases between the two germline ends. The CDR3 spans 14 residues. The CDR3 reads CASSYSKGDTEAFF. The DNA for the CDR3 is TGTGCCAGCAGTTACTCGAAGGGGGACACTGAAGCTTTCTTT.

The rearrangement links TRBV6-5 to TRBJ1-1, with D unresolved. V was cut by 4 bases and J by 1 base, with 7 bases left in between. This CDR3 comprises 13 residues. Germline lookup yields CDR1 MNHEY and CDR2 SVGAGI. This CDR3 is CASSWAANTEAFF. DNA of the CDR3: TGTGCCAGCAGTTGGGCAGCGAACACTGAAGCTTTCTTT.

The gene calls are TRBV9 and TRBJ2-3; 12 bases match TRBD2. CDR1 is SGDLS, CDR2 YYNGEE, per germline. CDR3 length: 16 amino acids. Trimming took 2 bases from V and 4 from J; bases not matched to a gene: 5. The CDR3 region is CASSVQTSGSPDTQYF. CDR3 sequence (DNA): TGTGCCAGCAGCGTCCAGACTAGCGGGAGTCCAGATACGCAGTATTTT.

The V gene is TRBV25-1, the J gene TRBJ1-5; D ambiguous. Germline V lookup: CDR1 MGHDK, CDR2 SYGVNS. The CDR3 has 14 residues. V was clipped by 4 bases and J by 7 bases, with 14 bases between them. This chain's CDR3 is CASSVGGAGQPQHF. CDR3 DNA: TGTGCCAGCAGTGTCGGAGGCGCGGGGCAGCCCCAGCATTTT.

The V gene is TRBV30, the J gene TRBJ1-6, with D possibly matching TRBD1 (5 bases). Trimming shortened V by 3 bases and J by 5 bases, and 11 bases separated the two germline ends. The CDR3 is 14 residues long. Per germline, CDR1 GTSNPN and CDR2 SVGIG (reference sequence). CDR3 in DNA: TGTGCCTGGAGCCCAGGGATAGATAATTCACCCCTCCACTTT. Translating gives CAWSPGIDNSPLHF.

This rearrangement joins TRBV13 to TRBJ2-2; D unresolved. Germline V lookup: CDR1 PRHDT, CDR2 FYEKMQ (reference sequence). The CDR3 has 14 amino acids. Trimming took off 5 bases at V and 2 bases at J, with 9 bases between the two ends. Here the CDR3 reads CASSLEDNTGELFF. The CDR3 DNA reads TGTGCCAGCAGCCTCGAGGATAACACCGGGGAGCTGTTTTTT.

CDR3 in DNA: TGCGCCAGCAGCCAAGCCCACAGCAGCTCCTACAATGAGCAGTTCTTC. It encodes CASSQAHSSSYNEQFF. The chain employs TRBV4-1 and TRBJ2-1; no clear D. Germline V gene lookup returns CDR1 MGHRA and CDR2 YSYEKL. The CDR3 totals 16 residues. Trimming took off 1 base at V and 0 bases at J, with 10 bases between the two ends.

The CDR3 is CASTGGTGANVLTF. The CDR3 DNA sequence: TGCGCCAGCACGGGGGGGACTGGGGCCAACGTCCTGACTTTC. The rearrangement uses TRBV5-1 and TRBJ2-6, with TRBD2 identical over 8 bases. V lost 6 bases to trimming and J lost 2 bases; unmatched junction nucleotides: 1. The CDR3 has 14 residues. Looked up from germline, CDR1 is SGHRS and CDR2 is YFSETQ.

The gene calls are TRBV2 and TRBJ2-1; D is possibly TRBD2 (5 bases). This CDR3 has 17 residues. Looked up from germline, CDR1 is SNHLY and CDR2 is FYNNEI. Deletions cut 5 bases from V and 5 bases from J, with 22 bases between. The CDR3 protein is CASSISTLEVFNNEQFF. DNA of the CDR3: TGTGCCAGCAGTATTAGTACACTAGAAGTTTTCAACAATGAGCAGTTCTTC.

The CDR3 spells CASSPGGVRQPQHF. For the CDR3, the DNA is TGTGCCAGCTCCCCGGGGGGCGTACGACAGCCCCAGCATTTT. The chain uses TRBV9 and TRBJ1-5, with a tentative D call TRBD1 (6 bases). The V gene lost 7 bases and the J gene lost 7 bases, with 18 bases spanning the gap. This CDR3 has 14 residues. Germline V gene lookup returns CDR1 SGDLS and CDR2 YYNGEE.

The CDR3 nucleotides read TGCGCCAGCAGCTTGGGGGTTGGTAGCGGGGTCAATGAGCAGTTCTTC. As protein: CASSLGVGSGVNEQFF. The chain joins TRBV5-1 to TRBJ2-1; 8 bases are a match to TRBD2. J lost 6 bases, V lost 0 bases, and 8 bases had no gene match. Germline values: CDR1 SGHRS, CDR2 YFSETQ. This CDR3 has 16 amino acids.

The chain combines TRBV25-1 with TRBJ1-4; 8 bases are a match to TRBD1. The J segment lost 8 bases and the V segment lost 6 bases, leaving 11 bases of the junction unmatched. Germline V gene data show CDR1 as MGHDK and CDR2 as SYGVNS. The length of the CDR3 is 15 residues. For the CDR3, the DNA is TGTGCCAGCAGCTTTCACCGGGACAGGACCGAAAAACTGTTTTTT. Its translation: CASSFHRDRTEKLFF. Full variable domain (outside the CDR3, taken from reference TRBV25-1 and TRBJ1-4): EADIYQTPRYLVIGTGKKITLECSQTMGHDKMYWYQQDPGMELHLIHYSYGVNSTEKGDLSSESTVSRIRTEHFPLTLESARPSHTSQYLCASSFHRDRTEKLFFGSGTQLSVL.

This rearrangement joins TRBV27 to TRBJ2-7, with D possibly TRBD2 on 6 matching bases. The V and J ends lost 6 bases and 0 bases respectively, with 24 bases between them. The CDR3 runs to 18 residues. Per germline, CDR1 MNHEY and CDR2 SMNVEV (reference sequence). CDR3 nucleotides: TGTGCCAGCAGGCCAATGGGACTTGGCGGCATGAGCTCCTACGAGCAGTACTTC. Protein product: CASRPMGLGGMSSYEQYF.

This chain uses TRBV28 with TRBJ2-5; D perhaps matches TRBD1 (6 bases). The CDR3 sequence is 13 residues long. With 5 bases removed from V and 3 bases from J, the gap between germline ends came to 10 bases. Germline assignment: CDR1 MDHEN and CDR2 SYDVKM. The chain's CDR3 is CASSPQGEETQYF. CDR3 sequence (DNA): TGTGCCAGCAGTCCACAGGGAGAAGAGACCCAGTACTTC. The complete variable domain, with remaining parts taken from reference TRBV28 and TRBJ2-5, reads DVKVTQSSRYLVKRTGEKVFLECVQDMDHENMFWYRQDPGLGLRLIYFSYDVKMKEKGDIPEGYSVSREKKERFSLILESASTNQTSMYLCASSPQGEETQYFGPGTRLLVL.

V is TRBV10-3 and J is TRBJ1-1; D is unresolved. The CDR3 sequence is 17 residues long. Trimming removed 3 bases at V and 2 bases at J, with 19 bases between. Germline CDR1 reads ENHRY; CDR2 reads SYGVKD. The CDR3 sequence: CAISDSRAQNLNTEAFF. The CDR3 DNA reads TGTGCCATCAGTGATTCGAGGGCCCAAAACCTTAACACTGAAGCTTTCTTT.

This sequence joins TRBV14 and TRBJ1-2, with 9 bases aligning to TRBD1. Germline CDR1 SGHDN, CDR2 FVKESK. J lost 4 bases, V lost 7 bases, and 10 bases had no gene match. This CDR3 contains 15 residues. The CDR3, as DNA: TGTGCCAGCACGAGGACGGGACAGGGAGTCTATGGCTACACCTTC. It encodes CASTRTGQGVYGYTF.

This clone was detected once. CDR3 region: CASSQSSAGMLETQYF. The CDR3 coding sequence is TGTGCCAGCAGCCAATCATCGGCAGGGATGTTAGAGACCCAGTACTTC. The chain combines TRBV4-2 with TRBJ2-5; weak D call: TRBD1 (5 bases). V shed 2 bases and J shed 4 bases, with 17 bases lying between them. Germline lookup yields CDR1 LGHNA and CDR2 YNFKEQ. The CDR3 is 16 amino acids.

V gene TRBV7-6 combines with J gene TRBJ1-2, with D tentatively TRBD1 (5 bases). The CDR3 length is 13 residues. The V gene's germline CDR1 is SGHVS and CDR2 FNYEAQ. Trimming left V 3 bases short and J 4 bases short, with 9 bases between. CDR3 coding DNA: TGTGCCAGCAGCTTTCCCGGGGGCTATGGCTACACCTTC. Translating gives CASSFPGGYGYTF.

V gene TRBV28 combines with J gene TRBJ2-7, with unresolved D. V was cut by 2 bases and J by 6 bases, with 11 bases left in between. This CDR3 region has 13 residues. From germline, CDR1 is MDHEN and CDR2 SYDVKM. CDR3 nucleotide sequence: TGTGCCAGCAGTTTAGGGTCCGCGGCCGAGCAGTACTTC. Its translation: CASSLGSAAEQYF. The whole variable domain, remainder taken from reference TRBV28 and TRBJ2-7, is DVKVTQSSRYLVKRTGEKVFLECVQDMDHENMFWYRQDPGLGLRLIYFSYDVKMKEKGDIPEGYSVSREKKERFSLILESASTNQTSMYLCASSLGSAAEQYFGPGTRLTVT.